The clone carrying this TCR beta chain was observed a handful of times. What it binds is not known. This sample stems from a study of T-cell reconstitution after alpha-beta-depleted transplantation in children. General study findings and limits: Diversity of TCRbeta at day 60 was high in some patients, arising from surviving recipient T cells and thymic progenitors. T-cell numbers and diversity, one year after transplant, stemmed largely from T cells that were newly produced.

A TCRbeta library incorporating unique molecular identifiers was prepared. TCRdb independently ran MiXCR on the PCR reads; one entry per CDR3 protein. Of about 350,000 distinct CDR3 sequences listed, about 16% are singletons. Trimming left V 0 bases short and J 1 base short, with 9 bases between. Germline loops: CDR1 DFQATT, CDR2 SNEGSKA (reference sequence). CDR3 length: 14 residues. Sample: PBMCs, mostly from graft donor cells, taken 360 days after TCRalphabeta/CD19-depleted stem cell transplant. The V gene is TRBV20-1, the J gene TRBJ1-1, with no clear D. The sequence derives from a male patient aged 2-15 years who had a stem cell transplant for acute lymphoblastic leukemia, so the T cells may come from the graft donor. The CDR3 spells CSARDRSPNTEAFF. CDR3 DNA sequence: TGCAGTGCTAGAGATCGGTCCCCGAACACTGAAGCTTTCTTT.